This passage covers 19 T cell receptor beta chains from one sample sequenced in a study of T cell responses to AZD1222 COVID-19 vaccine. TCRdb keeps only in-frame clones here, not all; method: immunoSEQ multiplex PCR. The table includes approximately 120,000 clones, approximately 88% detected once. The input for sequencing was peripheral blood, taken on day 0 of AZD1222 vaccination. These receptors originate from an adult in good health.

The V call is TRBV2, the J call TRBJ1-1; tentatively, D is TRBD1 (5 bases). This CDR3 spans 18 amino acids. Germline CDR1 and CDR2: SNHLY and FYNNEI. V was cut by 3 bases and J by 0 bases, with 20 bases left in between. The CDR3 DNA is TGTGCCAGCAGTGACCCCGGCCAGTGGGGCCTTATGAACACTGAAGCTTTCTTT. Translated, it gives CASSDPGQWGLMNTEAFF.

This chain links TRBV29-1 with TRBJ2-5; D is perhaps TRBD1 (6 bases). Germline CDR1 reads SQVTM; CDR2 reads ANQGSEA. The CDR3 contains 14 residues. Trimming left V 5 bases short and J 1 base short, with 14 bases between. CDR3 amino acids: CSVTPDSLQETQYF. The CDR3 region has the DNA TGCAGCGTTACTCCGGACAGCCTCCAAGAGACCCAGTACTTC.

CDR3 amino acids: CASSLGTGDRTYEQYF. The CDR3 region has the DNA TGCGCCAGCAGCTTGGGGACAGGGGACCGAACCTACGAGCAGTACTTC. This chain links TRBV5-1 with TRBJ2-7; 9 positions agree with TRBD1. V lost 0 bases and J lost 2; bases outside the gene matches: 6. The germline CDR1 and CDR2 sequences are SGHRS and YFSETQ. This CDR3 contains 16 residues. The full variable domain, rest sourced from reference TRBV5-1 and TRBJ2-7, is KAGVTQTPRYLIKTRGQQVTLSCSPISGHRSVSWYQQTPGQGLQFLFEYFSETQRNKGNFPGRFSGRQFSNSRSEMNVSTLELGDSALYLCASSLGTGDRTYEQYFGPGTRLTVT.

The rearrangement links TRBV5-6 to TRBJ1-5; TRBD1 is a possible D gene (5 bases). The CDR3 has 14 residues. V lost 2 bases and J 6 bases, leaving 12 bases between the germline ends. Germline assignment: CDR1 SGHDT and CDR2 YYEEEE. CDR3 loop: CASSFGQGIQPQHF. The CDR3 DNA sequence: TGTGCCAGCAGCTTTGGCCAGGGCATTCAGCCCCAGCATTTT.

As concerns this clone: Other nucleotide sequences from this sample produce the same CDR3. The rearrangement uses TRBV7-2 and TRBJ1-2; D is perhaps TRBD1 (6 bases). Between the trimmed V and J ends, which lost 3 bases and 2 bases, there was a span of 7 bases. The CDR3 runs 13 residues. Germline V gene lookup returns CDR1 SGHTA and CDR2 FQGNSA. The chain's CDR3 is CASSFDRNYGYTF. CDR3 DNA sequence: TGTGCCAGCAGCTTCGACAGGAACTATGGCTACACCTTC.

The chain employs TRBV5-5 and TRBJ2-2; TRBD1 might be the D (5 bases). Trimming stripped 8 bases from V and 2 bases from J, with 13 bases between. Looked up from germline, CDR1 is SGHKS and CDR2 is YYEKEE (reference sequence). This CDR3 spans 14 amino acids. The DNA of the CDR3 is TGTGCCAGTTGGGAAGGGGCCAACACCGGGGAGCTGTTTTTT. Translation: CASWEGANTGELFF.

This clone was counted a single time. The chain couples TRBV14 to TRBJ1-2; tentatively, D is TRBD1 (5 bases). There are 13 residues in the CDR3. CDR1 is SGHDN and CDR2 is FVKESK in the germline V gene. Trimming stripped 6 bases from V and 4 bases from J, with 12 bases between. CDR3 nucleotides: TGTGCCAGCAGAGCTGGGGGGAGCTATGGCTACACCTTC. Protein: CASRAGGSYGYTF.

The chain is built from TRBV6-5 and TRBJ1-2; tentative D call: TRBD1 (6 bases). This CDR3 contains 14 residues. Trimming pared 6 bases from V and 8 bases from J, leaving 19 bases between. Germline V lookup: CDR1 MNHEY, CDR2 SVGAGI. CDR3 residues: CASSPPGGGGGYTF. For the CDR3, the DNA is TGTGCCAGCAGCCCACCGGGGGGGGGCGGAGGCTACACCTTC.

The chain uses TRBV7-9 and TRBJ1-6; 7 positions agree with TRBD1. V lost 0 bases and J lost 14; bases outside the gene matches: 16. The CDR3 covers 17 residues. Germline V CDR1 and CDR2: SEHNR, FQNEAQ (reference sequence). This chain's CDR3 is CASSLAHDEGAFLTLHF. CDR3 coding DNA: TGTGCCAGCAGCTTAGCGCATGACGAGGGGGCATTTTTAACCCTCCACTTT.

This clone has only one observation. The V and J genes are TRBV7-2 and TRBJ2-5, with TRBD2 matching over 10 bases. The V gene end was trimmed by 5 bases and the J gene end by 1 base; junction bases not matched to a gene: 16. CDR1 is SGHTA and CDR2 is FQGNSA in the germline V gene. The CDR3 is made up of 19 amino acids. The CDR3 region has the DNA TGTGCCAGCAGCACCGTCCCAAAAATAAAGCGGGAGGGCCAAGAGACCCAGTACTTC. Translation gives CASSTVPKIKREGQETQYF.

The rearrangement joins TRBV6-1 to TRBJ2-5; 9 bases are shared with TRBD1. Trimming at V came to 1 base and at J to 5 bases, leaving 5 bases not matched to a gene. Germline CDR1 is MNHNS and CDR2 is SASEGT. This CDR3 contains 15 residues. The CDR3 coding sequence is TGTGCCAGCAGTGAAGAATACAGGGGGCCGGAGACCCAGTACTTC. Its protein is CASSEEYRGPETQYF.

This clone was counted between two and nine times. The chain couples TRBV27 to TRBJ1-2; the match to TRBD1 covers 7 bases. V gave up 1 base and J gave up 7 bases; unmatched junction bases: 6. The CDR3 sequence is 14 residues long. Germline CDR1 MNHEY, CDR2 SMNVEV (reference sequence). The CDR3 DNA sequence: TGTGCCAGCAGTTTATGGACAGGAGGGTCTGGCTACACCTTC. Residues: CASSLWTGGSGYTF.

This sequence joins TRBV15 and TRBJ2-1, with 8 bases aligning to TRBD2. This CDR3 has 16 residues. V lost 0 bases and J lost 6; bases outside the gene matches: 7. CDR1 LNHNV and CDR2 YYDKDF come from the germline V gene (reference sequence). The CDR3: CATSRDRAGAVNEQFF. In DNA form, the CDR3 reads TGTGCCACCAGCAGAGATCGAGCGGGAGCTGTCAATGAGCAGTTCTTC.

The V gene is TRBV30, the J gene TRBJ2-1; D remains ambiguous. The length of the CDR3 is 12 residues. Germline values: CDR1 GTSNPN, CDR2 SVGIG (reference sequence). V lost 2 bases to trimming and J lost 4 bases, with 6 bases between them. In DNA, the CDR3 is TGTGCCTGGAGTATGTTATACAATGAGCAGTTCTTC. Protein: CAWSMLYNEQFF.

CDR3 in DNA: TGTGCCAGCAAGCGGGGCTCATATGGCTACACCTTC. Amino acid sequence: CASKRGSYGYTF. V is TRBV12-3 or TRBV12-4 and J is TRBJ1-2; D possibly corresponds to TRBD1 (5 bases). The CDR3 is 12 amino acids. Trimming stripped 7 bases from V and 5 bases from J, with 11 bases between.

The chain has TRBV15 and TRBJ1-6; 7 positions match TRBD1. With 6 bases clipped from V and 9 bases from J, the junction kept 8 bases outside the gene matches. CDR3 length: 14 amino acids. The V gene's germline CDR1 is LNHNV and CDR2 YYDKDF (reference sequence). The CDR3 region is CATRRDRLASPLHF. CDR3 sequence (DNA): TGTGCCACCAGACGGGACAGATTGGCTTCACCCCTCCACTTT.

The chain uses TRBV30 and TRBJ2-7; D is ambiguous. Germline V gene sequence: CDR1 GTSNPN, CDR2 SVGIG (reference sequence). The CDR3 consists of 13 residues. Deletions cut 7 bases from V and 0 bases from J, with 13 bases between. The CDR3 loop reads CALKPKASYEQYF. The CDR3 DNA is TGTGCCTTAAAACCGAAAGCCTCCTACGAGCAGTACTTC.

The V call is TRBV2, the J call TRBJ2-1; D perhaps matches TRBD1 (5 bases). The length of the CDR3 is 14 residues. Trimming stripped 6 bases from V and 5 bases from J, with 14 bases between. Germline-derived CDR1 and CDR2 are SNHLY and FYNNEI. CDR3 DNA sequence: TGTGCCAGCAGGCCGCAGGGTTTCGACAATGAGCAGTTCTTC. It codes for CASRPQGFDNEQFF. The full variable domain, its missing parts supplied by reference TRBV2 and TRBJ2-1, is EPEVTQTPSHQVTQMGQEVILRCVPISNHLYFYWYRQILGQKVEFLVSFYNNEISEKSEIFDDQFSVERPDGSNFTLKIRSTKLEDSAMYFCASRPQGFDNEQFFGPGTRLTVL.

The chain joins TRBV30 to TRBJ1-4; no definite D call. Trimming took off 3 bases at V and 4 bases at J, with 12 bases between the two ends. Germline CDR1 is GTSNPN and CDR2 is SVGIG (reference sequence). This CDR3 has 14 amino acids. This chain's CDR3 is CAWSQLKLNEKLFF. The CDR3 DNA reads TGTGCCTGGAGCCAGTTAAAGCTTAATGAAAAACTGTTTTTT.